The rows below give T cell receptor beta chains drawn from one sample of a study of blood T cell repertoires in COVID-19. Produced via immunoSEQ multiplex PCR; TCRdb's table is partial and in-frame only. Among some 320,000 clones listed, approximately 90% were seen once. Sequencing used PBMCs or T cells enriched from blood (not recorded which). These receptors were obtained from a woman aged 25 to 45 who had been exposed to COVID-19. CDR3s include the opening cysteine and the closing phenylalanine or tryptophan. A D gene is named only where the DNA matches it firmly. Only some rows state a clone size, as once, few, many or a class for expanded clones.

CDR3: CASSEARTGLGTEAFF; DNA: TGTGCCAGCAGTGAAGCCCGGACAGGGTTGGGCACTGAAGCTTTCTTT; D: TRBD1; size: .; V: TRBV6-1; J: TRBJ1-1
CDR3: CASSPDREGYTF; DNA: TGTGCCAGCAGCCCAGACAGGGAGGGCTACACCTTC; D: TRBD1; size: .; V: TRBV7-9; J: TRBJ1-2
CDR3: CASSLWGVSEQYF; DNA: TGTGCCAGCAGCTTGTGGGGGGTCTCGGAGCAGTACTTC; D: .; size: .; V: TRBV5-4; J: TRBJ2-7
CDR3: CASSPFMAGGLTGELFF; DNA: TGTGCCAGCAGCCCATTTATGGCGGGGGGGTTAACCGGGGAGCTGTTTTTT; D: TRBD2; size: .; V: TRBV5-4; J: TRBJ2-2
CDR3: CASSHEAGGPGNEQFF; DNA: TGCGCCAGCAGCCATGAAGCGGGGGGGCCTGGCAATGAGCAGTTCTTC; D: TRBD2; size: .; V: TRBV4-3; J: TRBJ2-1
CDR3: CASSVDRGVRGYTF; DNA: TGTGCCAGCAGCGTGGACAGGGGGGTAAGGGGCTACACCTTC; D: TRBD1; size: .; V: TRBV5-8; J: TRBJ1-2
CDR3: CASRTGTGSDGYTF; DNA: TGCGCCAGTAGAACAGGGACAGGGAGCGATGGCTACACCTTC; D: TRBD1; size: .; V: TRBV5-1; J: TRBJ1-2
CDR3: CASSTWTGENGYTF; DNA: TGCGCCAGCAGCACCTGGACAGGGGAGAATGGCTACACCTTC; D: TRBD1; size: .; V: TRBV5-1; J: TRBJ1-2
CDR3: CASSQDGQGEFNYGYTF; DNA: TGTGCCAGCAGCCAAGACGGACAGGGGGAATTCAACTATGGCTACACCTTC; D: TRBD1; size: .; V: TRBV4-2; J: TRBJ1-2
CDR3: CASSQETRLRAFF; DNA: TGTGCCAGCAGCCAAGAGACGAGGTTGCGAGCTTTCTTT; D: .; size: .; V: TRBV4-2; J: TRBJ1-1
CDR3: CASSLLGASSYNEQFF; DNA: TGCGCCAGCAGCTTGCTAGGGGCTAGCTCCTACAATGAGCAGTTCTTC; D: .; size: few; V: TRBV5-1; J: TRBJ2-1
CDR3: CASSLVDRPWGGNTIYF; DNA: TGCGCCAGCAGCTTGGTGGACAGGCCATGGGGTGGAAACACCATATATTTT; D: TRBD1; size: .; V: TRBV5-1; J: TRBJ1-3
CDR3: CASSWGQGAFGETQYF; DNA: TGCGCCAGCAGCTGGGGGCAGGGGGCGTTCGGGGAGACCCAGTACTTC; D: TRBD1; size: .; V: TRBV5-1; J: TRBJ2-5
CDR3: CASSALAGEYNEQFF; DNA: TGTGCCAGCAGTGCCCTAGCGGGGGAATACAATGAGCAGTTCTTC; D: TRBD2; size: .; V: TRBV6-4; J: TRBJ2-1
CDR3: CASSPRTPGGNTEAFF; DNA: TGTGCCAGCAGCCCCCGGACCCCGGGGGGGAACACTGAAGCTTTCTTT; D: .; size: .; V: TRBV7-9; J: TRBJ1-1
CDR3: CASSQGFLTGKRETQYF; DNA: TGCGCCAGCAGCCAAGGATTCCTGACAGGGAAGAGAGAGACCCAGTACTTC; D: TRBD1; size: .; V: TRBV4-1; J: TRBJ2-5
CDR3: CASSLSLAVQETQYF; DNA: TGTGCCAGCAGCTTAAGCCTAGCGGTCCAAGAGACCCAGTACTTC; D: TRBD2; size: .; V: TRBV7-8; J: TRBJ2-5
CDR3: CASSLIRTGEDEQYF; DNA: TGCGCCAGCAGTCTAATTCGGACAGGGGAAGACGAGCAGTACTTC; D: TRBD1; size: .; V: TRBV4-1; J: TRBJ2-7
CDR3: CASSFSGVVNSPLHF; DNA: TGTGCCAGCAGTTTCTCTGGAGTTGTAAATTCACCCCTCCACTTT; D: .; size: .; V: TRBV6-2/TRBV6-3; J: TRBJ1-6
CDR3: CASRGHTGETQYF; DNA: TGTGCCAGCAGAGGACATACGGGAGAGACCCAGTACTTC; D: .; size: .; V: TRBV11-2; J: TRBJ2-5
CDR3: CASSIEGRGNQPQHF; DNA: TGTGCCAGTAGTATAGAGGGGAGAGGGAATCAGCCCCAGCATTTT; D: .; size: .; V: TRBV19; J: TRBJ1-5
CDR3: CASSEEGQPQHF; DNA: TGTGCCAGCAGTGAGGAGGGGCAGCCCCAGCATTTT; D: .; size: .; V: TRBV2; J: TRBJ1-5
CDR3: CASSPGQGALGNTIYF; DNA: TGTGCCAGCAGCCCCGGACAGGGGGCATTAGGAAACACCATATATTTT; D: TRBD1; size: .; V: TRBV7-8; J: TRBJ1-3
CDR3: CASTLGAQGHYGYTF; DNA: TGTGCCAGTACCTTAGGGGCACAGGGCCACTATGGCTACACCTTC; D: .; size: .; V: TRBV19; J: TRBJ1-2
CDR3: CASSPRSRGQGNSPLHF; DNA: TGTGCCAGCTCACCACGGTCGCGCGGACAGGGAAATTCACCCCTCCACTTT; D: TRBD1; size: .; V: TRBV18; J: TRBJ1-6
CDR3: CASSYGPGLGLDEQYF; DNA: TGTGCCAGCAGTTACGGCCCGGGACTAGGGTTAGACGAGCAGTACTTC; D: TRBD2; size: once; V: TRBV6-2/TRBV6-3; J: TRBJ2-7
CDR3: CATADRGSKEKLFF; DNA: TGTGCCACGGCGGACAGGGGGTCTAAGGAAAAACTGTTTTTT; D: TRBD1; size: once; V: TRBV10-3; J: TRBJ1-4
CDR3: CASSWQLAVEETQYF; DNA: TGTGCCAGCAGCTGGCAACTAGCGGTTGAGGAGACCCAGTACTTC; D: TRBD2; size: .; V: TRBV7-2; J: TRBJ2-5
CDR3: CAISEPGDGNTIYF; DNA: TGTGCCATCAGTGAGCCAGGGGATGGAAACACCATATATTTT; D: .; size: .; V: TRBV10-3; J: TRBJ1-3
CDR3: CAISRGLDNSPLHF; DNA: TGTGCCATCAGTAGGGGCCTCGATAATTCACCCCTCCACTTT; D: .; size: .; V: TRBV10-3; J: TRBJ1-6
CDR3: CASSPPGSDTQYF; DNA: TGTGCCAGCTCACCGCCAGGTTCGGATACGCAGTATTTT; D: .; size: .; V: TRBV18; J: TRBJ2-3
CDR3: CASSLDAGPTGELFF; DNA: TGCGCCAGCAGCTTGGATGCAGGGCCCACCGGGGAGCTGTTTTTT; D: .; size: .; V: TRBV5-1; J: TRBJ2-2
CDR3: CASRLSFSNQPQHF; DNA: TGTGCCAGCAGACTTAGTTTCAGCAATCAGCCCCAGCATTTT; D: .; size: .; V: TRBV11-2; J: TRBJ1-5
CDR3: CASSQRESTNEKLFF; DNA: TGTGCCAGCAGCCAGAGGGAGTCGACTAATGAAAAACTGTTTTTT; D: .; size: .; V: TRBV4-2; J: TRBJ1-4
CDR3: CASSPYIAGAKLGYTF; DNA: TGCGCCAGCAGCCCCTATATAGCAGGGGCGAAGTTAGGCTACACCTTC; D: .; size: few; V: TRBV5-1; J: TRBJ1-2
CDR3: CASSVGGGRGQAFF; DNA: TGTGCCAGCAGCGTAGGCGGGGGACGGGGACAAGCTTTCTTT; D: .; size: .; V: TRBV9; J: TRBJ1-1
CDR3: CASSQVITEAFF; DNA: TGTGCCAGCAGCCAAGTTATCACTGAAGCTTTCTTT; D: .; size: .; V: TRBV4-2; J: TRBJ1-1
CDR3: CASSLRGYTEAFF; DNA: TGTGCCAGCAGTCTCAGGGGGTACACTGAAGCTTTCTTT; D: TRBD1; size: few; V: TRBV27; J: TRBJ1-1
CDR3: CASSRQGGGELFF; DNA: TGTGCCAGCAGCCGCCAGGGAGGCGGGGAGCTGTTTTTT; D: .; size: .; V: TRBV3-1/TRBV3-2; J: TRBJ2-2
CDR3: CASGLITSGGGELFF; DNA: TGTGCTAGTGGTTTGATCACTAGCGGGGGCGGGGAGCTGTTTTTT; D: TRBD2; size: .; V: TRBV12-5; J: TRBJ2-2
CDR3: CASSLGGQKETQYF; DNA: TGTGCCAGCAGCCTCGGGGGACAGAAAGAGACCCAGTACTTC; D: .; size: .; V: TRBV5-4; J: TRBJ2-5
CDR3: CASSGTGGANEQFF; DNA: TGTGCCAGCAGCGGGACAGGGGGGGCCAATGAGCAGTTCTTC; D: TRBD1; size: .; V: TRBV25-1; J: TRBJ2-1
CDR3: CASSEISHIGNTIYF; DNA: TGTGCCAGCAGTGAAATAAGTCACATTGGAAACACCATATATTTT; D: .; size: few; V: TRBV6-1; J: TRBJ1-3
CDR3: CASSLYQGARDTEAFF; DNA: TGTGCCAGCTCACTGTACCAGGGGGCAAGAGACACTGAAGCTTTCTTT; D: TRBD1; size: .; V: TRBV18; J: TRBJ1-1
CDR3: CVRTRPTGELFF; DNA: TGTGTCCGGACTAGACCCACCGGGGAGCTGTTTTTT; D: TRBD2; size: .; V: TRBV24-1; J: TRBJ2-2
CDR3: CASSSPGATEAFF; DNA: TGTGCCAGCAGTTCGCCAGGGGCCACTGAAGCTTTCTTT; D: .; size: .; V: TRBV6-5; J: TRBJ1-1
CDR3: CASSFRSRGLFTDTQYF; DNA: TGTGCCAGCAGCTTTAGGAGCCGGGGATTATTCACAGATACGCAGTATTTT; D: .; size: .; V: TRBV11-2; J: TRBJ2-3
CDR3: CASSIPGYNEQFF; DNA: TGTGCCAGTAGTATACCCGGTTACAATGAGCAGTTCTTC; D: .; size: .; V: TRBV19; J: TRBJ2-1
CDR3: CASSLATDYGYTF; DNA: TGCGCCAGCAGCTTGGCAACAGACTATGGCTACACCTTC; D: .; size: .; V: TRBV5-1; J: TRBJ1-2
CDR3: CASSAGLAGVYSTDTQYF; DNA: TGTGCCAGCAGCGCGGGACTAGCGGGGGTTTACAGCACAGATACGCAGTATTTT; D: TRBD2; size: .; V: TRBV3-1/TRBV3-2; J: TRBJ2-3
CDR3: CASSKDRSNYGYTF; DNA: TGTGCCAGCAGTAAAGACAGGAGTAACTATGGCTACACCTTC; D: .; size: .; V: TRBV2; J: TRBJ1-2
CDR3: CATSDLRITEGAGELFF; DNA: TGTGCCACCAGTGATTTACGCATTACGGAAGGGGCCGGGGAGCTGTTTTTT; D: .; size: .; V: TRBV24-1; J: TRBJ2-2
CDR3: CASSQDGRQGTEAFF; DNA: TGCGCCAGCAGCCAAGATGGTAGGCAGGGCACTGAAGCTTTCTTT; D: .; size: .; V: TRBV4-3; J: TRBJ1-1
CDR3: CASSLDNQGIF; DNA: TGTGCCAGCAGCTTAGATAATCAGGGAATCTTC; D: .; size: few; V: TRBV11-3; J: TRBJ1-2
CDR3: CASMGQGAFEAFF; DNA: TGTGCCAGCATGGGACAGGGGGCCTTTGAAGCTTTCTTT; D: TRBD1; size: .; V: TRBV2; J: TRBJ1-1
CDR3: CASSRTGGAGSYEQYF; DNA: TGTGCCAGCAGCCGTACAGGGGGCGCGGGCTCCTACGAGCAGTACTTC; D: TRBD1; size: .; V: TRBV6-2/TRBV6-3; J: TRBJ2-7
CDR3: CASSLADTQYF; DNA: TGTGCCAGCAGTTTAGCAGATACGCAGTATTTT; D: .; size: .; V: TRBV6-2/TRBV6-3; J: TRBJ2-3
CDR3: CASSSHRGHYTDTQYF; DNA: TGTGCCAGCAGTTCTCACAGGGGACACTACACAGATACGCAGTATTTT; D: TRBD1; size: .; V: TRBV6-5; J: TRBJ2-3